The source of this T cell receptor beta chain is a study of T cell responses to AZD1222 COVID-19 vaccine. Method: immunoSEQ multiplex PCR; TCRdb's copy keeps in-frame clones and lacks some. Of around 90,000 clones in the sample, about 88% were seen once. Study-wide findings and caveats: Just a handful of AZD1222 recipients tested seropositive at baseline. Unmutated regions of variants are reportedly targeted by nearly half of spike-specific TCRs. None of the repertoires were sampled until the peak T cell response had passed. Vaccine-associated CD4 TCRs spanned spike, dominant at 160-218 and 743-854.

In regard to this clone: What it recognizes is unknown.

Germline CDR1 and CDR2: LNHDA and SQIVND (reference sequence). Trimming took 3 bases from V and 4 from J; bases not matched to a gene: 1. This CDR3 is built from 15 residues. The clonotype originates from an adult in good health. The chain combines TRBV19 with TRBJ2-1; 12 nucleotides line up with TRBD2. The sequences come from peripheral blood, collected on day 0 of AZD1222 vaccination. Here the CDR3 DNA reads TGTGCCAGTAGTATTGGACTAGCGGGGTACAATGAGCAGTTCTTC. The encoded protein is CASSIGLAGYNEQFF.